The clone carrying this T cell receptor beta chain has a count of ten or more. No antigen is known for it. From RNA transcripts, TCR beta CDR3 regions were amplified. HTBI primers drove first-round RT-PCR of the TCR CDR3. TCRdb re-called the multiplex PCR reads with MiXCR, one entry per CDR3 protein. The repertoire holds hundreds of thousands of distinct CDR3 sequences, with 12% to 15% as singletons. The data are from a study of T cells in Graves' hyperthyroidism and ophthalmopathy. Whole-study context: Before treatment of any kind, peripheral blood was taken at initial diagnosis.

Isolation of PBMCs was performed on around 9.8 ml fresh peripheral blood. Points from the study as a whole: Blood samples included most of the expanded thyroid clonotypes exceeding 0.001.

Trimming took off 2 bases at V and 8 bases at J, with 13 bases between the two ends. This CDR3 has 14 amino acids. This TCR was recovered from a young woman with Graves' hyperthyroidism. The sample was blood. The genes are TRBV12-3 or TRBV12-4 and TRBJ2-4; tentatively, D is TRBD1 or TRBD2 (5 bases each). The CDR3 here is CASSLRLGDDIQYF. CDR3 nucleotides: TGTGCCAGCAGTTTACGTTTGGGGGATGACATTCAGTACTTC.